The sequence of this T cell receptor beta chain was determined in a study of T cell responses to AZD1222 COVID-19 vaccine. The CDR3 runs 15 residues. Germline V gene lookup returns CDR1 SGHRS and CDR2 YFSETQ. The ends were cut back, 4 bases at V and 1 base at J, with 14 bases in the middle. Some clones are missing from TCRdb's copy, which holds only in-frame ones; the method was immunoSEQ multiplex PCR. The repertoire holds around 150,000 clones, 94% seen once, with roughly 1.3% in the top ten. This sample comprised peripheral blood, obtained on day 0 of AZD1222 vaccination. The J gene is TRBJ1-1, the V gene TRBV5-1; perhaps TRBD1 as D (6 bases). The origin of this receptor is an adult in good health. CDR3 sequence (DNA): TGCGCCAGCAGCGCTTGGGGGGGGCCGAACACTGAAGCTTTCTTT. This encodes CASSAWGGPNTEAFF.